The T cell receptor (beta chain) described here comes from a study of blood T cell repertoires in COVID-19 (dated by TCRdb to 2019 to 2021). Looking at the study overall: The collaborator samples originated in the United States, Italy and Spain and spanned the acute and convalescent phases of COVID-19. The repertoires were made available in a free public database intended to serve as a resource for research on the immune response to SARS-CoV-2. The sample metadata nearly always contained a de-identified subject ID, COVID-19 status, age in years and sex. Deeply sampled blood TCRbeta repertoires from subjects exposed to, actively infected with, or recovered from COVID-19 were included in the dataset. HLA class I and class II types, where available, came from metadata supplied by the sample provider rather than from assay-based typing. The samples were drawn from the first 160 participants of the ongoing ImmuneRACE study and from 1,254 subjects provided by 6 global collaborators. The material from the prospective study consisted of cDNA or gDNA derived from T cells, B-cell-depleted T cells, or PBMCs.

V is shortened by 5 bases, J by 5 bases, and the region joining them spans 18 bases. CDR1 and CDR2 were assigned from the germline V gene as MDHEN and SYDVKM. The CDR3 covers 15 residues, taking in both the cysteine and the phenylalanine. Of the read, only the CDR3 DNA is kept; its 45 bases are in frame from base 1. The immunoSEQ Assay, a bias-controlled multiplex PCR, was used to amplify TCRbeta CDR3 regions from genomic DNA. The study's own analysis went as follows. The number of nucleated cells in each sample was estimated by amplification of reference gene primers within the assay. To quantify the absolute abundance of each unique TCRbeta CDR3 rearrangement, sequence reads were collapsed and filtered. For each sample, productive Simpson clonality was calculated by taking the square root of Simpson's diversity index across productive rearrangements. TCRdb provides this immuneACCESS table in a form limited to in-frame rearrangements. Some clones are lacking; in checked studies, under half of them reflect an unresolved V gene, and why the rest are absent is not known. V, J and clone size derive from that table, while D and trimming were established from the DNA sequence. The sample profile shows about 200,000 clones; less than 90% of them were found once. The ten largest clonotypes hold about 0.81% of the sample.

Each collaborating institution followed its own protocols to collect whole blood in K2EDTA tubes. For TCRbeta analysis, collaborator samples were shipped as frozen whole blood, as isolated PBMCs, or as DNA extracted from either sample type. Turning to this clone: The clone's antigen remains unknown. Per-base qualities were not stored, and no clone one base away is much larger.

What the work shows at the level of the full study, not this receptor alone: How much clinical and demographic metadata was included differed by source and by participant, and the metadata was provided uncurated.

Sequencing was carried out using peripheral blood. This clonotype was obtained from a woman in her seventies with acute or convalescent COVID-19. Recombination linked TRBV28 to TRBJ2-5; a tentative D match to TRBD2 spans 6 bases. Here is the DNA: TGTGCCAGCAGTCTCGGGGGAGCTATGGGGGAGACCCAGTACTTC. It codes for CASSLGGAMGETQYF.